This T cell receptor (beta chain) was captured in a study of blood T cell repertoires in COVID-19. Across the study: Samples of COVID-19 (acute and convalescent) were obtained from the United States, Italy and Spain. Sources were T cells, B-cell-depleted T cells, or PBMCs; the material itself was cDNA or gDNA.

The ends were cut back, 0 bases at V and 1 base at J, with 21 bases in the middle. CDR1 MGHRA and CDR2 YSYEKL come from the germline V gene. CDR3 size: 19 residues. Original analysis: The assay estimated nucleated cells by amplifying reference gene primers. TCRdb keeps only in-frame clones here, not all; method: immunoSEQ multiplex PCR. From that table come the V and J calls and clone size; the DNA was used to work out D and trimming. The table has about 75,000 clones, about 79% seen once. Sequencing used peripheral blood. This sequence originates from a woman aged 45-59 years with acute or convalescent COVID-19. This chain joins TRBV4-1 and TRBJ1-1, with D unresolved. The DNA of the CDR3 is TGCGCCAGCAGCCAAGATGTAGTGGGGAGGAAGCATGAGAACACTGAAGCTTTCTTT. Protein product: CASSQDVVGRKHENTEAFF.